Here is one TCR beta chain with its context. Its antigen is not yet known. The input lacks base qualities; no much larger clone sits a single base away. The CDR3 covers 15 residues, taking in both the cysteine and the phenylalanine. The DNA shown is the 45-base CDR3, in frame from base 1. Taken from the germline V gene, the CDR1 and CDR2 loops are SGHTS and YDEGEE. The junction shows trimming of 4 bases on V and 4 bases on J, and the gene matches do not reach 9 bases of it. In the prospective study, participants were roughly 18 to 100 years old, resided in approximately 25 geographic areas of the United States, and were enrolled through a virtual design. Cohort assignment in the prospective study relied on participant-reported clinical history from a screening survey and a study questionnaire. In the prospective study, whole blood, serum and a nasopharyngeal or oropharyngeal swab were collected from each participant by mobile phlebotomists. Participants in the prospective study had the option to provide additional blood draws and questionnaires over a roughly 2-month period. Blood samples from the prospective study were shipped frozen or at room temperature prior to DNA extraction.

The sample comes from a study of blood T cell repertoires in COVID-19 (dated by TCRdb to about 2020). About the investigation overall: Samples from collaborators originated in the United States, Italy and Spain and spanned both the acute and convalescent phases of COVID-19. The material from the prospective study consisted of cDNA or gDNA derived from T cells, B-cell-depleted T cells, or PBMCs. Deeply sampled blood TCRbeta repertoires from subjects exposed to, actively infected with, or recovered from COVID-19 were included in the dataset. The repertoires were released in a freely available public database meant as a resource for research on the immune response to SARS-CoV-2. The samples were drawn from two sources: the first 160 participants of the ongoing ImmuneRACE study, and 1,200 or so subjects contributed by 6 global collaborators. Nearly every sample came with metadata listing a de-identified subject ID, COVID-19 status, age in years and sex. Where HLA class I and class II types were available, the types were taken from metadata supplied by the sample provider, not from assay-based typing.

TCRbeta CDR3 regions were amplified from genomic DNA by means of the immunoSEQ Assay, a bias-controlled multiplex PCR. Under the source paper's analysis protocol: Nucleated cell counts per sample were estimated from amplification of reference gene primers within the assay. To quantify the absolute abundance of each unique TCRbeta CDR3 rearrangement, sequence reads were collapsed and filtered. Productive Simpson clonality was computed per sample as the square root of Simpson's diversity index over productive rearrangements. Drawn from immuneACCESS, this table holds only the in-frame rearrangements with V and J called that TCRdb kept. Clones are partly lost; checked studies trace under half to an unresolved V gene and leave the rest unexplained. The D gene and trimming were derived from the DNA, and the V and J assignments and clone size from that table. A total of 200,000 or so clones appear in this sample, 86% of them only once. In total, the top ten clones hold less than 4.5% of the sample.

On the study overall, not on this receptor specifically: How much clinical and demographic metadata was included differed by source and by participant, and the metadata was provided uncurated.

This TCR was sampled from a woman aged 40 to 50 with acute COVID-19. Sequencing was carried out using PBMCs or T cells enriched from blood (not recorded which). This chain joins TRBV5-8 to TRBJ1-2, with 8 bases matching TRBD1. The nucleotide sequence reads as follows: TGTGCCAGCAGCATTCCGACAGGGGAACGCTATGGCTACACCTTC. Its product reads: CASSIPTGERYGYTF.